This TCR beta chain was sequenced during a study of human thymus T cells. TCRdb's table, derived via immunoSEQ multiplex PCR, lists solely in-frame clones and lacks some. The repertoire includes about 120,000 clones, just under 95% of them detected once, and around 0.025% sits in the top ten. Thymus was obtained from resections taken during corrective heart surgery. Infants served as donors; they were healthy and Finnish and were having corrective surgery for congenital heart defects. With regard to this clone: Antigen specificity is unknown.

Whole-study findings and limits: Thymic and blood repertoires seemed to show skewed V and J gene use. Related research examined unrelated individuals and reported that their thymic repertoires overlapped highly.

Trimming at V came to 6 bases and at J to 9 bases, leaving 4 bases not matched to a gene. This CDR3 has 14 residues. Germline values: CDR1 MNHEY, CDR2 SVGAGI. The sequence came from a boy under two years old with a congenital heart defect but otherwise immunologically healthy. The chain employs TRBV6-5 and TRBJ1-6; 11 nucleotides align to TRBD1. Sequencing used thymus tissue. As DNA, the CDR3 is TGTGCCAGCAGGGGACAGGGGGATAGTTCACCCCTCCACTTT. This translates into CASRGQGDSSPLHF.